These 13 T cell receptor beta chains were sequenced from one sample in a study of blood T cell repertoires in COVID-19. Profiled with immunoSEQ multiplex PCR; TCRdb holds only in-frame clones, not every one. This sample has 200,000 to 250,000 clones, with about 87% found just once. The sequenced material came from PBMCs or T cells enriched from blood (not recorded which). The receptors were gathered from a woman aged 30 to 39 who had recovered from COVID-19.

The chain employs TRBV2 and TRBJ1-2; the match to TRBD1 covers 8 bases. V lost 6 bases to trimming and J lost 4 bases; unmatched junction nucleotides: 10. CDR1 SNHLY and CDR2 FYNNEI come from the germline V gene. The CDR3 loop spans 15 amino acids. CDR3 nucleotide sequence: TGTGCCAGCAGGCGCGCAGGGGGCGCGGGCTATGGCTACACCTTC. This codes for CASRRAGGAGYGYTF. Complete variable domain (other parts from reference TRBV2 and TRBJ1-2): EPEVTQTPSHQVTQMGQEVILRCVPISNHLYFYWYRQILGQKVEFLVSFYNNEISEKSEIFDDQFSVERPDGSNFTLKIRSTKLEDSAMYFCASRRAGGAGYGYTFGSGTRLTVV.

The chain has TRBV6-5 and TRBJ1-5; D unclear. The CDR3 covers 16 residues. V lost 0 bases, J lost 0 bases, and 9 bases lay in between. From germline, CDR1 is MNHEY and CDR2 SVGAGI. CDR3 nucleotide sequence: TGTGCCAGCAGTTACTCGAGGTCCAATAGCAATCAGCCCCAGCATTTT. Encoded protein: CASSYSRSNSNQPQHF.

The CDR3 DNA is TGTGCCAGCAGCTTATCATCGGACAGGGGACTTTATAGCAATCAGCCCCAGCATTTT. This translates into CASSLSSDRGLYSNQPQHF. V is TRBV7-2 and J is TRBJ1-5, with 9 bases lining up with TRBD1. V trimming: 2 bases; J trimming: 0 bases; junction bases outside the gene matches: 11. The CDR3 is 19 residues long. Looked up from germline, CDR1 is SGHTA and CDR2 is FQGNSA.

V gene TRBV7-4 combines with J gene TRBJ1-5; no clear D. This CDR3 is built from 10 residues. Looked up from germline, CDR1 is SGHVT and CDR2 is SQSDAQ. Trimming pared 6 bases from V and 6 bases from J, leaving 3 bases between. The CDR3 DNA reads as TGTGCCAGCAGACTTCAGCCCCAGCATTTT. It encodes CASRLQPQHF.

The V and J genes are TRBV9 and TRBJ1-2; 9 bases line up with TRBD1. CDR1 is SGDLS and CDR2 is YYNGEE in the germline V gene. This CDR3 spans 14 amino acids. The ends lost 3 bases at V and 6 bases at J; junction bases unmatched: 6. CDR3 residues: CASSDTGGRDGYTF. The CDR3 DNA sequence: TGTGCCAGCAGCGATACAGGGGGCCGAGATGGCTACACCTTC.

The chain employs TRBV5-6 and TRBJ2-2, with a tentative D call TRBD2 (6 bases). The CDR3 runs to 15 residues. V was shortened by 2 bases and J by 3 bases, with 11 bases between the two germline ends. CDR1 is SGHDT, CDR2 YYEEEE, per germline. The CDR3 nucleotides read TGTGCCAGCAGCTTTTTCGGGGGAGACACCGGGGAGCTGTTTTTT. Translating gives CASSFFGGDTGELFF.

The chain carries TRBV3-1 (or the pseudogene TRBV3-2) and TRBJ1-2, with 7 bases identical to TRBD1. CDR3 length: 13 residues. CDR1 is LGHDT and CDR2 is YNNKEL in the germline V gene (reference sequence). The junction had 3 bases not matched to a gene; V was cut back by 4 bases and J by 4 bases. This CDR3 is CASSLSGGYGYTF. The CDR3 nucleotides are TGTGCCAGCAGCCTGTCAGGGGGCTATGGCTACACCTTC.

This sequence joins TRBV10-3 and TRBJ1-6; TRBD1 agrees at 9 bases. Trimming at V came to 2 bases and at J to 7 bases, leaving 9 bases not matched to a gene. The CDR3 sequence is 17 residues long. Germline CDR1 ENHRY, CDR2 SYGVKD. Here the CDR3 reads CAISEQQGATNNSPLHF. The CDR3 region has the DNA TGTGCCATCAGTGAGCAACAGGGGGCAACGAACAATTCACCCCTCCACTTT.

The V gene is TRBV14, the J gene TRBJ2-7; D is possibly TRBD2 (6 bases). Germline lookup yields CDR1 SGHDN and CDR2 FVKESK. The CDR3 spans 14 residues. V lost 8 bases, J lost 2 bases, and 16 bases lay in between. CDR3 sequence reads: CASRPGLPPYEQYF. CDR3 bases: TGTGCCAGCCGGCCGGGACTTCCTCCCTACGAGCAGTACTTC. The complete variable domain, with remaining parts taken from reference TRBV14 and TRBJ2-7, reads EAGVTQFPSHSVIEKGQTVTLRCDPISGHDNLYWYRRVMGKEIKFLLHFVKESKQDESGMPNNRFLAERTGGTYSTLKVQPAELEDSGVYFCASRPGLPPYEQYFGPGTRLTVT.

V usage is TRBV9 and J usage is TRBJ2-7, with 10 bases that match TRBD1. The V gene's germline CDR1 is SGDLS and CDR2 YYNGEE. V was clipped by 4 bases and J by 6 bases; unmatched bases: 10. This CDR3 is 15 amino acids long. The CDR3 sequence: CASSPSTGQGSEQYF. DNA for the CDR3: TGTGCCAGCAGCCCTTCGACGGGACAGGGGTCCGAGCAGTACTTC.

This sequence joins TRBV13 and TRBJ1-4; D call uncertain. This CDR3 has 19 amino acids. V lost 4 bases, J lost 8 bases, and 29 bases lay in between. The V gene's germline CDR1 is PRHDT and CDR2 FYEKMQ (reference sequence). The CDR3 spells CASSSNDGSLEGVWEKLFF. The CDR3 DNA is TGTGCCAGCAGCTCAAACGACGGATCGCTAGAAGGAGTTTGGGAAAAACTGTTTTTT.

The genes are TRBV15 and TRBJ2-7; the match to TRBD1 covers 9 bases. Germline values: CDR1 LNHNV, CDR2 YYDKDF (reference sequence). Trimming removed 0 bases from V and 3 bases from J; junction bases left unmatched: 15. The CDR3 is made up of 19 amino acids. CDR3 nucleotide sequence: TGTGCCACCAGCAGAGATAGGTCCCGGGACAGGGTAGGGGGCTACGAGCAGTACTTC. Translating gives CATSRDRSRDRVGGYEQYF.

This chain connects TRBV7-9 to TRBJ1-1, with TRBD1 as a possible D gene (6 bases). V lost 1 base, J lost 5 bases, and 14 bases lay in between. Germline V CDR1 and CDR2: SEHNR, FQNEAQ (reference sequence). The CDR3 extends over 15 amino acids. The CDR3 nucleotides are TGTGCCAGCAGCTTAGATAGGGGGAGTAGGACTGAAGCTTTCTTT. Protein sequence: CASSLDRGSRTEAFF.